This T cell receptor (beta chain) was captured by sequencing in a study of T-cell reconstitution after alpha-beta-depleted transplantation in children (dated by TCRdb to 2016 to 2018). The study in broad terms: T-cell immune reconstitution after TCRalphabeta/CD19-depleted allogeneic hematopoietic cell transplantation in children was quantitatively tracked in the study by means of TCR repertoire profiling.

Receptor amplification or capture employed PCR. TCRdb names Illumina HiSeq 2500 as the instrument used. TCR library preparation used molecular barcoding, with unique molecular identifiers applied to normalize quantification of the TCRbeta repertoire. The public reads were run again by TCRdb, first through fastp at Q25 and then through MiXCR, and only productive beta chains were kept. Duplicate CDR3 protein sequences are folded into a single record with the most common DNA and genes. This sample lists about 610,000 distinct CDR3 sequences; over 9.5% were detected once. The ten top clones hold roughly 4% of the sample. CDR3 length: 15 amino acids, cysteine to phenylalanine. Only the CDR3 portion is preserved as DNA: 45 bases, with reading frame beginning at the first base. Unmatched junction bases come to 6, with V trimmed by 0 bases and J by 5 bases. The germline V gene provides CDR1 ENHRY and CDR2 SYGVKD.

This clonotype was seen many times. Its antigen is unknown. It has no much larger one-base neighbor in the sample; base qualities were not kept. The sequences come from PBMCs from the stem cell graft donor, collected from the stem cell graft. The source of this sequence is a human donor who donated a stem cell graft to a child with acute myeloid leukemia. The V and J genes are TRBV10-3 and TRBJ2-5, and 7 bases in between align with TRBD1. The nucleotide sequence reads as follows: TGTGCCATCAGTGAGTCTCGACAGGGCCTGGAGACCCAGTACTTC. Translated, it reads CAISESRQGLETQYF.